Many counts were recorded for the clone carrying this T cell receptor beta chain. Its antigen is as yet unknown. This CDR3 has 12 amino acids. Germline assignment: CDR1 DFQATT and CDR2 SNEGSKA (reference sequence). V lost 0 bases and J 6 bases, leaving 6 bases between the germline ends. This specimen comes from a study of identical twins. Study results and limitations: While abundant cord blood beta clonotypes carried fewer insertions, memory repertoires showed no such pattern.

TCRdb fed the 5' RACE reads into MiXCR, producing one record per CDR3 protein. The table shows fewer than 900,000 distinct CDR3 sequences, with about 20% occurring only once. These sequences were also reported in another study, on T cells expressing NK-cell markers. This second study notes: Of eight sequenced donors, seven were HCMV-seropositive and one HCMV-seronegative. Sorting in several experiments was restricted by an anti-gamma-delta TCR antibody to alpha-beta TCR T cells. In about six donors, dominant NKG2C+ clonotypes were roughly 1.0-7.5% of CD8+ T cells.

V is TRBV20-1 and J is TRBJ1-5, with D perhaps matching TRBD1 (6 bases). This sequence originates from a young woman in good health. Sequenced: PBMCs. The CDR3 sequence: CSAREGGQPQHF. CDR3 nucleotides: TGCAGTGCTAGAGAAGGGGGTCAGCCCCAGCATTTT.